The 14 T cell receptor beta chains in this list originate from one sample, sequenced in a study of early T cells in non-severe SARS-CoV-2 infection. TCRdb fed the 5' RACE reads into MiXCR, producing one record per CDR3 protein. The repertoire holds some 67,000 distinct CDR3 sequences, with more than 8.5% as singletons. The sequencing here drew on whole blood, taken at baseline. These receptors came from an adult who was a healthcare worker with PCR-confirmed SARS-CoV-2 infection or an uninfected control (not recorded which).

The rearrangement joins TRBV20-1 to TRBJ2-4, with D perhaps matching TRBD1 (6 bases). The germline CDR1 and CDR2 sequences are DFQATT and SNEGSKA (reference sequence). Trimming stripped 5 bases from V and 15 bases from J, with 17 bases between. This CDR3 region has 11 residues. The CDR3 is CSAGIGGLAYF. The DNA of the CDR3 is TGCAGTGCTGGGATTGGGGGCCTGGCGTACTTC.

The V call is TRBV28, the J call TRBJ2-5, with D possibly TRBD1 on 6 matching bases. V lost 7 bases and J lost 5, with 17 bases in between. The length of the CDR3 is 14 residues. Per germline, CDR1 MDHEN and CDR2 SYDVKM. Written as DNA, the CDR3 is TGTGCCAGCACTCGGATTACAGGGCTGGAGACCCAGTACTTC. Translated: CASTRITGLETQYF.

The genes are TRBV7-2 and TRBJ2-3; D is ambiguous. This CDR3 comprises 12 residues. Germline V lookup: CDR1 SGHTA, CDR2 FQGNSA. V lost 8 bases to trimming and J lost 8 bases, with 14 bases between them. Here the CDR3 reads CASSSSPSTQYF. In nucleotides, the CDR3 is TGTGCCAGCTCCTCTTCCCCGAGTACGCAGTATTTT.

The chain couples TRBV10-3 to TRBJ2-7, with D possibly matching TRBD1 (6 bases). The V end was cut by 4 bases, the J end by 3 bases, with 10 bases between. Germline V CDR1 and CDR2: ENHRY, SYGVKD. The CDR3 runs to 13 residues. The CDR3 spells CAISASQGYEQYF. The CDR3 region has the DNA TGTGCCATCAGTGCTTCACAGGGCTACGAGCAGTACTTC.

The rearrangement joins TRBV7-2 to TRBJ2-7; no clear D gene. Germline V gene sequence: CDR1 SGHTA, CDR2 FQGNSA. With 2 bases removed from V and 6 bases from J, the gap between germline ends came to 8 bases. CDR3 length equals 12 residues. CDR3 sequence: CASSLTTSEQYF. Here the CDR3 DNA reads TGTGCCAGCAGCTTAACCACCTCCGAGCAGTACTTC. Based on the CDR3 plus reference TRBV7-2 and TRBJ2-7, the full variable domain is GAGVSQSPSNKVTEKGKDVELRCDPISGHTALYWYRQSLGQGLEFLIYFQGNSAPDKSGLPSDRFSAERTGGSVSTLTIQRTQQEDSAVYLCASSLTTSEQYFGPGTRLTVT.

This clonotype has a handful of counts. The chain recombines TRBV4-1 with TRBJ2-1; a weak D match, TRBD2 (5 bases). The CDR3 length is 16 residues. V lost 0 bases and J 8 bases, leaving 17 bases between the germline ends. Germline V gene data show CDR1 as MGHRA and CDR2 as YSYEKL. The CDR3 nucleotides are TGCGCCAGCAGCCAAGATACAGCGGCCCAGGCCGATGAGCAGTTCTTC. Translating gives CASSQDTAAQADEQFF.

This clonotype was seen at least ten times. The CDR3 sequence is CASSPTDRLNQPQHF. CDR3 sequence (DNA): TGTGCCAGCAGTCCGACAGACAGACTCAATCAGCCCCAGCATTTT. V usage is TRBV28 and J usage is TRBJ1-5; tentative D call: TRBD1 (5 bases). The V and J ends lost 5 bases and 3 bases respectively, with 14 bases between them. Looked up from germline, CDR1 is MDHEN and CDR2 is SYDVKM. The CDR3 loop spans 15 amino acids.

The chain carries TRBV29-1 and TRBJ2-5; D is uncertain. The germline gives CDR1 SQVTM, CDR2 ANQGSEA. This CDR3 region has 14 residues. Trimming took 0 bases from V and 7 from J, leaving 15 bases between them. Here the CDR3 DNA reads TGCAGCGTTGAAGATATAACCATATACGGGACCCAGTACTTC. Translating it yields CSVEDITIYGTQYF.

A few counts support this clonotype. The chain couples TRBV4-2 to TRBJ2-7, with 7 bases that match TRBD1. V lost 1 base to trimming and J lost 2 bases; unmatched junction nucleotides: 8. The length of the CDR3 is 16 residues. Germline values: CDR1 LGHNA, CDR2 YNFKEQ. DNA for the CDR3: TGTGCCAGCAGCCAAGCGATTGGGCAGGGGGCCTACGAGCAGTACTTC. Translated, it gives CASSQAIGQGAYEQYF.

The sample holds a few counts of this clonotype. The gene calls are TRBV10-3 and TRBJ1-5, with D uncertain. CDR3 length equals 13 residues. The V end was cut by 6 bases, the J end by 0 bases, with 6 bases between. The V gene's germline CDR1 is ENHRY and CDR2 SYGVKD. As DNA, the CDR3 is TGTGCCATCAGGCAAGATAGCAATCAGCCCCAGCATTTT. As protein: CAIRQDSNQPQHF.

This clonotype appeared a few times. This chain uses TRBV7-2 with TRBJ2-7; the D call may be TRBD1 or TRBD2 (6 bases each). Germline CDR1 is SGHTA and CDR2 is FQGNSA. Trimming stripped 7 bases from V and 3 bases from J, with 13 bases between. CDR3 length: 13 residues. CDR3 sequence: CASTRGGFYEQYF. The DNA of the CDR3 is TGTGCCAGCACCAGAGGGGGGTTCTACGAGCAGTACTTC.

The table lists this clonotype with many counts. The chain carries TRBV10-2 and TRBJ2-5; 14 nucleotides match TRBD2. V was pared by 2 bases and J by 2 bases, with 7 bases of the junction left unmatched. This CDR3 comprises 18 residues. The germline gives CDR1 WSHSY, CDR2 SAAADI. CDR3 sequence: CASSEGLAGGLSQETQYF. DNA of the CDR3: TGCGCCAGCAGTGAGGGACTAGCGGGAGGCCTATCTCAAGAGACCCAGTACTTC.

V is TRBV11-2 and J is TRBJ2-1; D is possibly TRBD2 (6 bases). CDR1 is SGHAT, CDR2 FQNNGV, per germline. Trimming took off 1 base at V and 3 bases at J, with 19 bases between the two ends. The CDR3 is 18 amino acids. The CDR3 sequence: CASSLVRETSSYYNEQFF. Here the CDR3 DNA reads TGTGCCAGCAGCTTAGTCCGCGAGACTAGTTCGTACTACAATGAGCAGTTCTTC.

In its sample, this clonotype was seen many times. The chain combines TRBV11-2 with TRBJ1-6, with 7 bases aligning to TRBD1. This CDR3 is built from 15 residues. With V trimmed by 5 bases and J by 3 bases, 4 bases remained unmatched. CDR1 and CDR2 from the germline V gene are SGHAT and FQNNGV. The CDR3 sequence is CASSMTGNYNSPLHF. The CDR3 DNA sequence: TGTGCCAGCAGCATGACAGGGAACTATAATTCACCCCTCCACTTT.